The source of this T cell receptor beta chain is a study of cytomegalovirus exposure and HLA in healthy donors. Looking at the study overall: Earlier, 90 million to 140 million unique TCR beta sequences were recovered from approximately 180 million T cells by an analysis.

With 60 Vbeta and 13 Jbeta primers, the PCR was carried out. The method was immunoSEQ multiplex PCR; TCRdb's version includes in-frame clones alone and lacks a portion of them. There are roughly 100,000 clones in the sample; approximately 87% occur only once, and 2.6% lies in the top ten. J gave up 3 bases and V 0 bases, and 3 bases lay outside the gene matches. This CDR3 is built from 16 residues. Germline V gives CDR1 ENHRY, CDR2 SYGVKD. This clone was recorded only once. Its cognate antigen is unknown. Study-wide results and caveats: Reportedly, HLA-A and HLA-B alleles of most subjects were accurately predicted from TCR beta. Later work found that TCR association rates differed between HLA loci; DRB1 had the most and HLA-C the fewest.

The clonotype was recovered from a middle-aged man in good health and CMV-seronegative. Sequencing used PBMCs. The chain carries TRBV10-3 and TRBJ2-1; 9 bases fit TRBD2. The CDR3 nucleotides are TGTGCCATCAGTGAGTCAGAGCGGGGGGTCTACAATGAGCAGTTCTTC. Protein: CAISESERGVYNEQFF.